These 15 T cell receptor beta chains were sequenced from one sample in a study of blood T cell repertoires in COVID-19. The assay was immunoSEQ multiplex PCR, and TCRdb's table has in-frame clones only and misses some. The sample includes roughly 230,000 clones, 84% of them seen just once. The sample consisted of peripheral blood. The receptors derive from a man between 50 and 59 years old with active or convalescent COVID-19.

The chain is built from TRBV12-3 or TRBV12-4 and TRBJ2-1; tentatively, D is TRBD2 (5 bases). V lost 2 bases to trimming and J lost 8 bases, with 10 bases between them. The CDR3 spans 13 residues. The CDR3 DNA reads as TGTGCCAGCAGTTTATTGGGGAGCCATGAGCAGTTCTTC. Translated: CASSLLGSHEQFF.

The chain has TRBV4-2 and TRBJ2-7; 8 nucleotides match TRBD2. Germline CDR1 is LGHNA and CDR2 is YNFKEQ. The trim removed 1 base at V and 6 bases at J, leaving 5 bases unmatched. The CDR3 runs 14 residues. The CDR3 spells CASSQAGTRGEQYF. The DNA for the CDR3 is TGTGCCAGCAGCCAAGCGGGGACTAGAGGCGAGCAGTACTTC.

The chain recombines TRBV15 with TRBJ2-2; D might be TRBD2 (5 bases). CDR1 is LNHNV and CDR2 is YYDKDF in the germline V gene (reference sequence). The CDR3 loop spans 15 amino acids. V lost 4 bases and J lost 1, with 10 bases in between. The CDR3 sequence is CATSTGNKNTGELFF. The CDR3 region has the DNA TGTGCCACCAGCACGGGGAACAAGAACACCGGGGAGCTGTTTTTT.

The chain has TRBV19 and TRBJ2-1, with D perhaps TRBD2 (5 bases). Trimming stripped 2 bases from V and 4 bases from J, with 9 bases between. Germline values: CDR1 LNHDA, CDR2 SQIVND (reference sequence). CDR3 length: 14 residues. The CDR3 here is CASSISGRYNEQFF. Written as DNA, the CDR3 is TGTGCCAGTAGTATAAGCGGACGATACAATGAGCAGTTCTTC. Together with reference TRBV19 and TRBJ2-1, the CDR3 gives the full variable domain: DGGITQSPKYLFRKEGQNVTLSCEQNLNHDAMYWYRQDPGQGLRLIYYSQIVNDFQKGDIAEGYSVSREKKESFPLTVTSAQKNPTAFYLCASSISGRYNEQFFGPGTRLTVL.

V gene TRBV10-3 combines with J gene TRBJ1-1; 10 nucleotides line up with TRBD1. CDR1 and CDR2 (germline): ENHRY, SYGVKD. This CDR3 spans 13 amino acids. V lost 7 bases and J lost 6; bases outside the gene matches: 5. CDR3 coding DNA: TGTGCCATCAACCCGGGACAGGGGTCTGAAGCTTTCTTT. Translating it yields CAINPGQGSEAFF.

The rearrangement links TRBV12-3 or TRBV12-4 to TRBJ1-2; the D is unclear. Trimming took 3 bases from V and 4 from J, leaving 9 bases between them. The length of the CDR3 is 13 residues. CDR3 bases: TGTGCCAGCAGTTTGAATCAGTTCTATGGCTACACCTTC. Translating it yields CASSLNQFYGYTF.

This clone has only a few counts. V usage is TRBV15 and J usage is TRBJ2-2, with TRBD1 identical over 12 bases. Germline V gene sequence: CDR1 LNHNV, CDR2 YYDKDF (reference sequence). The CDR3 extends over 17 amino acids. V was clipped by 0 bases and J by 7 bases; unmatched bases: 6. In nucleotides, the CDR3 is TGTGCCACCAGCAGAGATCGGGACAGGGGGCGTGGCGGGGAGCTGTTTTTT. Translating it yields CATSRDRDRGRGGELFF. Looking up the rest from reference TRBV15 and TRBJ2-2 gives the full variable domain: DAMVIQNPRYQVTQFGKPVTLSCSQTLNHNVMYWYQQKSSQAPKLLFHYYDKDFNNEADTPDNFQSRRPNTSFCFLDIRSPGLGDTAMYLCATSRDRDRGRGGELFFGEGSRLTVL.

CDR3 coding DNA: TGTGCCATCAAGACTGGCACTGAAGCTTTCTTT. The encoded protein is CAIKTGTEAFF. The chain employs TRBV6-5 and TRBJ1-1, with D unclear. This CDR3 is built from 11 residues. CDR1 and CDR2 (germline): MNHEY, SVGAGI. The V and J ends lost 10 bases and 4 bases respectively, with 10 bases between them.

The rearrangement links TRBV13 to TRBJ1-6; maybe TRBD1 (6 bases). The CDR3 covers 14 residues. Germline CDR1 reads PRHDT; CDR2 reads FYEKMQ (reference sequence). V was trimmed by 4 bases and J by 6 bases, leaving 10 bases between them. CDR3 region: CASSSRTANSPLHF. CDR3 in DNA: TGTGCCAGCAGCTCCAGGACAGCTAATTCACCCCTCCACTTT.

The chain uses TRBV7-8 and TRBJ2-7; 7 nucleotides align to TRBD1. With V trimmed by 5 bases and J by 3 bases, 7 bases remained unmatched. In germline, CDR1 is SGHVS, CDR2 FQNEAQ. This CDR3 contains 14 residues. The CDR3 here is CASSHYDRVYEQYF. The CDR3 DNA sequence: TGTGCCAGCAGCCACTACGACAGGGTCTACGAGCAGTACTTC.

The count of this clone is one. This chain uses TRBV30 with TRBJ1-2; 8 nucleotides align to TRBD1. In germline, CDR1 is GTSNPN, CDR2 SVGIG (reference sequence). The junction had 6 bases not matched to a gene; V was cut back by 7 bases and J by 2 bases. The CDR3 runs to 13 residues. The CDR3 loop reads CASMDRDNYGYTF. CDR3 bases: TGTGCCTCGATGGACAGGGACAACTATGGCTACACCTTC.

This chain uses TRBV3-1 (or the pseudogene TRBV3-2) with TRBJ2-5; weak D call: TRBD1 (6 bases). CDR3 length equals 15 residues. V lost 1 base to trimming and J lost 4 bases, with 13 bases between them. The germline V gene encodes CDR1 LGHDT and CDR2 YNNKEL (reference sequence). In nucleotides, the CDR3 is TGTGCCAGCAGCCAAGGCGCAGGGGTGGGAGAGACCCAGTACTTC. It yields the protein CASSQGAGVGETQYF.

The chain combines TRBV19 with TRBJ1-4; no clear D gene. V shed 1 base and J shed 7 bases, with 10 bases lying between them. The CDR3 loop spans 14 amino acids. From germline, CDR1 is LNHDA and CDR2 SQIVND (reference sequence). CDR3 protein: CASSIGASGEKLFF. CDR3 DNA sequence: TGTGCCAGTAGTATAGGAGCAAGTGGTGAAAAACTGTTTTTT.

With regard to this clone: Other DNA sequences in the sample encode the same CDR3. J is TRBJ1-1 and V is TRBV7-2; no firm D call. V was cut by 5 bases and J by 8 bases, with 12 bases left in between. The CDR3 covers 12 residues. Germline assignment: CDR1 SGHTA and CDR2 FQGNSA. The CDR3 loop reads CASSPSTVEAFF. The CDR3 coding sequence is TGTGCCAGCAGCCCAAGTACGGTCGAAGCTTTCTTT.

V usage is TRBV3-1 (or the pseudogene TRBV3-2) and J usage is TRBJ2-5, with 9 bases lining up with TRBD2. The germline CDR1 and CDR2 sequences are LGHDT and YNNKEL (reference sequence). CDR3 size: 13 residues. V lost 8 bases, J lost 5 bases, and 6 bases stayed unmatched. The CDR3 coding sequence is TGTGCCAGCGCGGGACTAGCCGGGGAGACCCAGTACTTC. Translated: CASAGLAGETQYF.